This TCR beta chain was sequenced for a study of OX40 agonist ivuxolimab in advanced cancers. In terms of the full investigation: Ivuxolimab, which targeted the costimulatory receptor OX40 (CD134), was an agonistic, fully human IgG2 monoclonal antibody. Of the roughly 50 dose-escalation patients, hepatocellular carcinoma was present in approximately 20, melanoma in approximately 15, renal cell carcinoma in 9 and head and neck cancer in 9. The paper describes the monotherapy dose-escalation part (N of about 54 patients) of the phase I trial of ivuxolimab. Prior anti-PD-1, anti-PD-L1 or anti-CTLA-4 therapy was permitted, and checkpoint inhibitors had been received by approximately 39% of dose-escalation patients. Intravenous ivuxolimab was administered to patients every 2 weeks at six dose levels: 0.01, 0.1, 0.3, 1.5, 3 and 10 mg/kg. The point of sequencing TCRbeta in the periphery was to test whether ivuxolimab changed TCR sequence diversity and drove clonal T-cell expansion. A male proportion of around 81% and a mean age of approximately 60 years, ranging from 23 to 79, were recorded for the dose-escalation cohort. Partial responses occurred in three dose-escalation patients: two with cutaneous melanoma and one with hepatocellular carcinoma.

Study-wide conclusions, independent of this receptor: Clonal expansion of both CD4+ and CD8+ blood T cells was observed from baseline to week 6 at doses 0.1 to 3.0 mg/kg. Low levels of normalized T-cell clonal expansion were also seen in some patients who did not respond. Partial responders in the 0.1-3.0 mg/kg groups had among the lowest normalized peripheral clonal expansion, especially among CD8+ T cells. Antigen specificity was not determined for the clonally expanded peripheral T cells. After ivuxolimab, CD8+ T cells had more expanded clones than CD4+ T cells on average.

For sequencing of the TCRbeta CDR3 region, genomic DNA was extracted from the sorted cells. TCRbeta CDR3 regions were sequenced using the immunoSEQ Assay. This immuneACCESS table, as held by TCRdb, lists in-frame sequences with V and J called but not all clones. Of the missing ones, under half trace to an unresolved V gene in checked studies; the others have no known cause. This sample holds tens of thousands of clones; about 82% were observed only once. The ten top clones hold about 3.7% of the sample. Including the terminal cysteine and phenylalanine, the CDR3 comprises 14 residues. Just the 42-base CDR3 DNA is kept, in frame starting at base 1. V is cut by 0 bases and J by 2 bases, and the space between the germline ends is 5 bases. From the germline V gene, CDR1 is SGHRS and CDR2 is YFSETQ. Details on this clone: No cognate antigen has been identified for it. No base-level quality is on record; no much larger clone is a single base apart.

The trial excluded patients who had a history of autoimmune disease or were on systemic immunosuppression. Peripheral blood for TCR sequencing was drawn from every dose cohort at baseline, at cycle 4 day 1 and at cycle 7 day 1. The samples were drawn from a first-in-human, open-label, multicenter phase I dose-escalation trial of ivuxolimab. Adults with locally advanced or metastatic melanoma, renal cell carcinoma, hepatocellular carcinoma or head and neck squamous cell carcinoma were enrolled in the trial. Before TCR sequencing, CD4+ T cells and CD8+ T cells from peripheral blood were sorted into separate populations.

The chain was built from TRBV5-1 and TRBJ1-4; TRBD1 is a possible D gene, resting on 5 matching bases. The sample was CD4+ or CD8+ T cells sorted from blood, taken in a trial of the OX40 agonist ivuxolimab. This TCR derives from an adult with an advanced solid tumor such as melanoma, head and neck, liver or kidney cancer. Read as DNA, the sequence is TGCGCCAGCAGCTTGGGGGACACTAATGAAAAACTGTTTTTT. This codes for CASSLGDTNEKLFF.